This T cell receptor beta chain was sequenced during a study of T cell responses to AZD1222 COVID-19 vaccine. TCRdb's table, derived via immunoSEQ multiplex PCR, lists solely in-frame clones and lacks some. The sample yields about 86,000 clones, roughly 90% seen once. With respect to this clone: Its antigen is unidentified.

Findings and caveats of the study: Across the whole spike, CD4 TCRs peaked at regions 160-218 and 743-854.

The source of this sequence is an adult who received the AZD1222 COVID-19 vaccine. The source was peripheral blood, collected 28 days after the second AZD1222 dose.

The CDR3 sequence: CASSIESLSGANVLTF. As DNA, the CDR3 is TGTGCCAGTAGTATAGAGAGCCTCTCTGGGGCCAACGTCCTGACTTTC. The chain couples TRBV19 to TRBJ2-6; D call uncertain. Germline CDR1 is LNHDA and CDR2 is SQIVND (reference sequence). This CDR3 contains 16 residues. V was trimmed by 0 bases and J by 0 bases, leaving 6 bases between them.